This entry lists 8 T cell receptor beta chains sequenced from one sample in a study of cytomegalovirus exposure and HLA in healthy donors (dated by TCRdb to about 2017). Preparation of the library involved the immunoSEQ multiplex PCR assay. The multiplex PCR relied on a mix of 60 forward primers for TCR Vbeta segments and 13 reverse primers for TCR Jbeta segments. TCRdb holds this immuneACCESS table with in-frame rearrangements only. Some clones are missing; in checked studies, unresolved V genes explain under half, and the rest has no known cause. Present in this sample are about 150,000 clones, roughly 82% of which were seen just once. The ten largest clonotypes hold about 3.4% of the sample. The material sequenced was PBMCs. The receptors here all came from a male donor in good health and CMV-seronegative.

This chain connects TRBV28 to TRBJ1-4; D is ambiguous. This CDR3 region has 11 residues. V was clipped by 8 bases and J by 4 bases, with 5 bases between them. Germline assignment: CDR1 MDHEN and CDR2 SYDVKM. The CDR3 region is CASSFNEKLFF. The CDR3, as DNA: TGTGCCAGCTCCTTTAATGAAAAACTGTTTTTT.

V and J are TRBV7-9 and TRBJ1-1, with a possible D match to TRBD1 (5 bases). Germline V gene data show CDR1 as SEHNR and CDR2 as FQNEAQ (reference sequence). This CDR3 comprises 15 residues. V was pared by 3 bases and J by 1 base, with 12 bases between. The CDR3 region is CASSFLTAKNTEAFF. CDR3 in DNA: TGTGCCAGCAGCTTTTTGACAGCCAAGAACACTGAAGCTTTCTTT.

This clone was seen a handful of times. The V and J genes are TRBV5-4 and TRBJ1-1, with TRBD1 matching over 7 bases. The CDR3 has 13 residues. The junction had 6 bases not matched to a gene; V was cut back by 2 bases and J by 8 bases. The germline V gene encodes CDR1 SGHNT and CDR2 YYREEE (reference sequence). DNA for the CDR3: TGTGCCAGCAGCTTCGGACAGGAAATCGAAGCTTTCTTT. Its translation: CASSFGQEIEAFF.

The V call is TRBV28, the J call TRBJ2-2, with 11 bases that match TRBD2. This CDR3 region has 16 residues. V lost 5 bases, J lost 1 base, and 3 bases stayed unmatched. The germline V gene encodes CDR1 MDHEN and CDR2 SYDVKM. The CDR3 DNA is TGTGCCAGCAGTCTCGGGACTAGCGGGAACACCGGGGAGCTGTTTTTT. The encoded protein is CASSLGTSGNTGELFF.

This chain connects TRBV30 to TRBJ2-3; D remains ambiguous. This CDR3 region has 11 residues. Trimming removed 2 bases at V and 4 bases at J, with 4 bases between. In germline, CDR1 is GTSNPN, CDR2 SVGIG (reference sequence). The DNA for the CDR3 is TGTGCCTGGAGTCCGGCAGATACGCAGTATTTT. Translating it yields CAWSPADTQYF.

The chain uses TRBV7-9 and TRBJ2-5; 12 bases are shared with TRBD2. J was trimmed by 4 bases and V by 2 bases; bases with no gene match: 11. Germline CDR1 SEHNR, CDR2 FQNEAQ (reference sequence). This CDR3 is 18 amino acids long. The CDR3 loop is CASSLNYLAGGEVETQYF. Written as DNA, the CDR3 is TGTGCCAGCAGCTTAAATTACCTAGCGGGAGGGGAAGTAGAGACCCAGTACTTC.

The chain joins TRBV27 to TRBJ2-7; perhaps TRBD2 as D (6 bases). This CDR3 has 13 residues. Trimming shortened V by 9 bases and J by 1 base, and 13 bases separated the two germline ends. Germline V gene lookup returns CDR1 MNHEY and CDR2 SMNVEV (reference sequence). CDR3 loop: CASGRPSSYEQYF. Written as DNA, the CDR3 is TGTGCCAGTGGGAGGCCGTCTTCCTACGAGCAGTACTTC.

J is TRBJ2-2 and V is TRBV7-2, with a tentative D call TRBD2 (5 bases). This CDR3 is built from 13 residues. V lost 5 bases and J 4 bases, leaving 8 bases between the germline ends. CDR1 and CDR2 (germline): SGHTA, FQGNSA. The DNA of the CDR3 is TGTGCCAGCAGCCGAGGGTTCACCGGGGAGCTGTTTTTT. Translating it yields CASSRGFTGELFF.